The clone carrying this T cell receptor (beta chain) came up many times. What it binds is unknown. These data come from a study of spatial heterogeneity in lung cancer. Study background: Sequencing consistently turned up more beta-chain sequences than alpha-chain sequences. Findings of the study overall: Ubiquitous expanded tumor TCRs were observed in blood more at resection than follow-up.

The germline V gene encodes CDR1 LGHDT and CDR2 YNNKEL (reference sequence). The V and J ends lost 10 bases and 4 bases, in that order; junction bases with no gene match: 4. CDR3 length: 14 amino acids. A unique molecular identifier was carried by every single TCR cDNA molecule. TCRdb re-analysed the 5' RACE reads in MiXCR, keeping a single row per CDR3 protein. Of tens of thousands of distinct CDR3 sequences detected, approximately 12% appear once; the ten largest clones hold roughly 6.9%. Noted time point: sample taken at primary tumor resection. The authors sequenced whole RNA from tumor, nontumor lung or frozen PBMC without sorting.

This chain uses TRBV3-1 with TRBJ2-2, with TRBD2 matching over 12 bases. The clonotype was recovered from a male donor with early-stage non-small cell lung cancer. This material consisted of PBMCs, taken at surgery. CDR3 protein: CATGLAGPTGELFF. In DNA form, the CDR3 reads TGTGCCACTGGACTAGCGGGACCCACCGGGGAGCTGTTTTTT.